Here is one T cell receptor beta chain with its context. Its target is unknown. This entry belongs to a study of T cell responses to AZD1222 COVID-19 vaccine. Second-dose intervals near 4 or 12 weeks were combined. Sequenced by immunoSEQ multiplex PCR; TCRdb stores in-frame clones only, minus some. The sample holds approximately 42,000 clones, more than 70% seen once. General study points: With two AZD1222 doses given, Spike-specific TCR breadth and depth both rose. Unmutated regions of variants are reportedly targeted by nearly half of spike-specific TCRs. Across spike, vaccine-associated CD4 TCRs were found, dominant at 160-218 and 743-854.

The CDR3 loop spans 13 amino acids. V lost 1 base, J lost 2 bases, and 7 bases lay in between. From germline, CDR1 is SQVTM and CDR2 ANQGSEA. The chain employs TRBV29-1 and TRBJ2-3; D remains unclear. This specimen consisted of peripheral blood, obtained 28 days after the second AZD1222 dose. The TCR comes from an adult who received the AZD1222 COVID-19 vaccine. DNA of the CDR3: TGCAGCGTTGAAGCCGATTACACAGATACGCAGTATTTT. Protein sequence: CSVEADYTDTQYF.